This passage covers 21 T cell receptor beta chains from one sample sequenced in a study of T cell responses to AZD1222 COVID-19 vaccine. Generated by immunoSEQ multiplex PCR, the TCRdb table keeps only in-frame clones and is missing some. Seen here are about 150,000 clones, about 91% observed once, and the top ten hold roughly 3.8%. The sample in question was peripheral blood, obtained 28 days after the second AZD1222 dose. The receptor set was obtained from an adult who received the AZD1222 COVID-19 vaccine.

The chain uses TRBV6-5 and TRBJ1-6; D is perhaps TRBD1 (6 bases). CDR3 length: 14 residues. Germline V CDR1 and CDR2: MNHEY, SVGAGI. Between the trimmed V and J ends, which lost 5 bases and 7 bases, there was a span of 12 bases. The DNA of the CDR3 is TGTGCCAGCAGTATACAGGGAGGGAATTCACCCCTCCACTTT. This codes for CASSIQGGNSPLHF.

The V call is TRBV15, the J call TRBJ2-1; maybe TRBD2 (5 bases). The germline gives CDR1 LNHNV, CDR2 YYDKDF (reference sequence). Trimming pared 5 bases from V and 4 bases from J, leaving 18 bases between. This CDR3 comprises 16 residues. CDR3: CATSRRRRKFYNEQFF. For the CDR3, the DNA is TGTGCCACCAGCCGGAGGCGAAGGAAGTTTTACAATGAGCAGTTCTTC.

For the CDR3, the DNA is TGTGCCAGCAGCCGAACAGGGAGGGCCGAGCAGTACTTC. This translates into CASSRTGRAEQYF. This chain links TRBV5-4 with TRBJ2-7, with D possibly matching TRBD2 (7 bases). Per germline, CDR1 SGHNT and CDR2 YYREEE (reference sequence). This CDR3 is 13 amino acids long. V shed 4 bases and J shed 6 bases, with 14 bases lying between them.

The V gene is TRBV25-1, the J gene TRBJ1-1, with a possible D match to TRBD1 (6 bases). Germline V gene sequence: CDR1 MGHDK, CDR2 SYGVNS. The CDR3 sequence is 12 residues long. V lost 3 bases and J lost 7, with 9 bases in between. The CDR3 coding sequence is TGTGCCAGCAGTGAGGGACACGGTGAAGCTTTCTTT. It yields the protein CASSEGHGEAFF.

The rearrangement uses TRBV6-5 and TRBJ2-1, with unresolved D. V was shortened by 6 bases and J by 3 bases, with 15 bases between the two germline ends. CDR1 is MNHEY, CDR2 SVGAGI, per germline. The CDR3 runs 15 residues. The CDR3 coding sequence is TGTGCCAGCAGCTCGGGCCCCCGTGACTACAATGAGCAGTTCTTC. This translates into CASSSGPRDYNEQFF.

The CDR3 sequence is CASSTHRGMNTEAFF. In nucleotides, the CDR3 is TGTGCCAGCAGTACCCACAGGGGCATGAACACTGAAGCTTTCTTT. The chain joins TRBV25-1 to TRBJ1-1; 7 nucleotides match TRBD1. V shed 5 bases and J 0 bases; nucleotides not matched to a gene: 6. Germline CDR1 reads MGHDK; CDR2 reads SYGVNS. The CDR3 is 15 residues long. Together with reference TRBV25-1 and TRBJ1-1, the CDR3 gives the full variable domain: EADIYQTPRYLVIGTGKKITLECSQTMGHDKMYWYQQDPGMELHLIHYSYGVNSTEKGDLSSESTVSRIRTEHFPLTLESARPSHTSQYLCASSTHRGMNTEAFFGQGTRLTVV.

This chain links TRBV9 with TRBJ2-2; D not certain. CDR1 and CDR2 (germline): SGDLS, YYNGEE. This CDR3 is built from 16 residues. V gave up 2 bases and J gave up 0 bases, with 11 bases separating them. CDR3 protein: CASSVNTAANTGELFF. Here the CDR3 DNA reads TGTGCCAGCAGCGTTAATACAGCCGCGAACACCGGGGAGCTGTTTTTT.

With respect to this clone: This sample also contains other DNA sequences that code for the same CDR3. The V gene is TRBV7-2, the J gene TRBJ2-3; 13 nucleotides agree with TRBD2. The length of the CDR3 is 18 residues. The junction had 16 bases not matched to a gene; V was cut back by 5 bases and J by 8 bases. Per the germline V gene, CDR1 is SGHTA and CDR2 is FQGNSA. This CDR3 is CASSVTSGGAVGLGTQYF. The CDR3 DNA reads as TGTGCCAGCAGCGTTACTAGCGGGGGGGCGGTGGGATTGGGTACGCAGTATTTT.

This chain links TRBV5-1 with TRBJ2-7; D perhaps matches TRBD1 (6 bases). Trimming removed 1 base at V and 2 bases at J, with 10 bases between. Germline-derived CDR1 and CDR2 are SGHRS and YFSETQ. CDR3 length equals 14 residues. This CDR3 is CASSLPGATYEQYF. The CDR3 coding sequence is TGCGCCAGCAGCTTGCCAGGGGCAACCTACGAGCAGTACTTC.

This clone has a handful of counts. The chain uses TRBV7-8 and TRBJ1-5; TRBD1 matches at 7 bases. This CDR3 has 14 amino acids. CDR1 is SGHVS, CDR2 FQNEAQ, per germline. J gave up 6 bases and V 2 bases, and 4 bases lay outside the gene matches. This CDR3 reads CASSLRQGGQPQHF. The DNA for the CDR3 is TGTGCCAGCAGCTTACGACAGGGAGGTCAGCCCCAGCATTTT.

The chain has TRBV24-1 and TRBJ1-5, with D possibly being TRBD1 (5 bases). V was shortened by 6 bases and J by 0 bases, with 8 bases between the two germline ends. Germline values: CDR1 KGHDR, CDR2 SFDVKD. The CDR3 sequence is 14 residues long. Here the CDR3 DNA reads TGTGCCACCAGTTCAGGGAATAGCAATCAGCCCCAGCATTTT. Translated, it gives CATSSGNSNQPQHF.

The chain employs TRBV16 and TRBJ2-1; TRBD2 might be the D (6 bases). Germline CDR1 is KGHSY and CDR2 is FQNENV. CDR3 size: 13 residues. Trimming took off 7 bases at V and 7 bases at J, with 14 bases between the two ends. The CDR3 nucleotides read TGTGCCAGCAACCCGACGGGAGTGAATGAGCAGTTCTTC. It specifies CASNPTGVNEQFF.

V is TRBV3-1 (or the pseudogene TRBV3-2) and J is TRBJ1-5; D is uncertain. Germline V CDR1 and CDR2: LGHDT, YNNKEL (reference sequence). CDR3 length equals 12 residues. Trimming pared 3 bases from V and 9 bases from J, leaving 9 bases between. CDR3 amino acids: CASSQSSGPQHF. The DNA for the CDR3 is TGTGCCAGCAGCCAGTCGAGTGGGCCCCAGCATTTT.

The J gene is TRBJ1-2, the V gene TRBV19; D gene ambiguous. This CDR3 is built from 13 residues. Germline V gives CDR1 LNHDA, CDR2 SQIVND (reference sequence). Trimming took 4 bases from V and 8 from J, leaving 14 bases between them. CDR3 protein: CASSTGGSGGYTF. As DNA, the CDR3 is TGTGCCAGTAGTACCGGTGGGTCTGGAGGCTACACCTTC.

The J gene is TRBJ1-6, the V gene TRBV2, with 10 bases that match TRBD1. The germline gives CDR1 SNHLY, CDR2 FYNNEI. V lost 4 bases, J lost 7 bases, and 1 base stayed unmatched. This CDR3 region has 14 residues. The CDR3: CASSVTGGNSPLHF. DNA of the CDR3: TGTGCCAGCAGTGTGACAGGGGGCAATTCACCCCTCCACTTT.

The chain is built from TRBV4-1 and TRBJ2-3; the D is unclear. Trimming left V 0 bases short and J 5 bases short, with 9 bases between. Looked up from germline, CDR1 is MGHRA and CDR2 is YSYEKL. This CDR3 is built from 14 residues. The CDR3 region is CASSQDTALDTQYF. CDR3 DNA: TGCGCCAGCAGCCAAGATACGGCTTTAGATACGCAGTATTTT.

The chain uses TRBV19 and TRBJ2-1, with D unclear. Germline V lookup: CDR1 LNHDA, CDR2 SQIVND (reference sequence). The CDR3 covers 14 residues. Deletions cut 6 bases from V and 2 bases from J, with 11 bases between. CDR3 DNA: TGTGCCAGTAGGAATCTTTTAACCTACAATGAGCAGTTCTTC. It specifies CASRNLLTYNEQFF.

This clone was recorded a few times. The chain's CDR3 is CASSLPRRGNYEQYF. CDR3 DNA sequence: TGTGCCAGCAGCTTACCGCGACGGGGGAACTACGAGCAGTACTTC. The V call is TRBV7-2, the J call TRBJ2-7; D is possibly TRBD2 (6 bases). Trimming took 2 bases from V and 3 from J, leaving 14 bases between them. Germline assignment: CDR1 SGHTA and CDR2 FQGNSA. CDR3 length: 15 residues.

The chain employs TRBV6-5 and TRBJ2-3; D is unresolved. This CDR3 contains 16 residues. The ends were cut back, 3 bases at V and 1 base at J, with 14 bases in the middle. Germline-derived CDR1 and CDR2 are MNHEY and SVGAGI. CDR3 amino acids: CASSYSRPARTDTQYF. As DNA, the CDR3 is TGTGCCAGCAGTTATAGTCGGCCAGCACGCACAGATACGCAGTATTTT.

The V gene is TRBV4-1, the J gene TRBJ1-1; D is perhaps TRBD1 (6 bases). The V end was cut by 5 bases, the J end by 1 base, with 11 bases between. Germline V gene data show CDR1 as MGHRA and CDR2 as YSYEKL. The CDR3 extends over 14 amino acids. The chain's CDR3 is CASSLLGGNTEAFF. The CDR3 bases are TGCGCCAGCAGCTTACTAGGGGGGAACACTGAAGCTTTCTTT.

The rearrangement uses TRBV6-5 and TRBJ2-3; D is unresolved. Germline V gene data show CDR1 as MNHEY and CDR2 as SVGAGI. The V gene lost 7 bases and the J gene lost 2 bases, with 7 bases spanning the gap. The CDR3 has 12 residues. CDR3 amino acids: CASMGNTDTQYF. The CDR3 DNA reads TGTGCCAGCATGGGCAACACAGATACGCAGTATTTT.